These 30 T cell receptor beta chains share one sample of origin, sequenced in a study of blood T cell repertoires in COVID-19. Data came from immunoSEQ multiplex PCR; TCRdb stores just in-frame clones and leaves some out. Among 250,000 to 350,000 clones listed, roughly 90% were seen once. The sample was PBMCs or T cells enriched from blood (not recorded which). The receptors come from a woman between 18 and 30 years old with acute COVID-19.

The CDR3 DNA reads TGTGCCAGCTCACCACCCAGCAGGGGAGGGGATGAGCAGTTCTTC. Its translation is CASSPPSRGGDEQFF. This chain links TRBV18 with TRBJ2-1, with D possibly TRBD2 on 7 matching bases. Germline assignment: CDR1 KGHSH and CDR2 LQKENI. CDR3 length: 15 amino acids. Trimming stripped 0 bases from V and 8 bases from J, with 14 bases between.

The chain joins TRBV7-9 to TRBJ2-3, with TRBD2 matching 14 bases. Trimming removed 4 bases from V and 6 bases from J; junction bases left unmatched: 3. CDR1 SEHNR and CDR2 FQNEAQ come from the germline V gene (reference sequence). The CDR3 is made up of 15 amino acids. CDR3 sequence reads: CASSSRTSGGDTQYF. CDR3 in DNA: TGTGCCAGCAGCTCTCGGACTAGCGGGGGGGATACGCAGTATTTT.

This chain uses TRBV5-1 with TRBJ1-1; 9 positions agree with TRBD1. The junction had 4 bases not matched to a gene; V was cut back by 1 base and J by 3 bases. Germline V lookup: CDR1 SGHRS, CDR2 YFSETQ. The CDR3 contains 15 residues. CDR3 amino acids: CASSLTTGGDTEAFF. The CDR3 region has the DNA TGCGCCAGCAGCTTGACGACAGGGGGTGACACTGAAGCTTTCTTT.

The chain recombines TRBV18 with TRBJ2-7, with TRBD2 matching 10 bases. CDR3 length equals 16 residues. The germline V gene has CDR1 KGHSH and CDR2 LQKENI. With 3 bases clipped from V and 2 bases from J, the junction kept 7 bases outside the gene matches. CDR3 protein: CASSPGSGRAAYEQYF. The CDR3 bases are TGTGCCAGCTCACCGGGCAGCGGGAGGGCGGCCTACGAGCAGTACTTC.

V gene TRBV6-2 or TRBV6-3 combines with J gene TRBJ2-7, with D hard to call. Germline CDR1 reads MNHEY; CDR2 reads SVGEGT. This CDR3 spans 14 amino acids. Deletions cut 0 bases from V and 2 bases from J, with 8 bases between. The DNA of the CDR3 is TGTGCCAGCAGTTACTCGGCCCCCCCCTACGAGCAGTACTTC. Translated, it gives CASSYSAPPYEQYF.

This clone was counted a single time. The V gene is TRBV18, the J gene TRBJ2-3; 9 bases agree with TRBD2. The CDR3 has 14 residues. V was clipped by 0 bases and J by 7 bases; unmatched bases: 2. Germline CDR1 reads KGHSH; CDR2 reads LQKENI. Here the CDR3 reads CASSPPSGSYTQYF. Here the CDR3 DNA reads TGTGCCAGCTCACCACCTAGCGGGAGCTATACGCAGTATTTT. Supplemented by reference TRBV18 and TRBJ2-3, the full variable domain reads NAGVMQNPRHLVRRRGQEARLRCSPMKGHSHVYWYRQLPEEGLKFMVYLQKENIIDESGMPKERFSAEFPKEGPSILRIQQVVRGDSAAYFCASSPPSGSYTQYFGPGTRLTVL.

Note on this clone: The sample carries other DNA sequences with the same CDR3. The rearrangement links TRBV7-2 to TRBJ1-1; 8 bases fit TRBD1. With 5 bases clipped from V and 1 base from J, the junction kept 0 bases outside the gene matches. Germline CDR1 reads SGHTA; CDR2 reads FQGNSA. This CDR3 is 13 amino acids long. This CDR3 reads CASSGQGNTEAFF. CDR3 nucleotides: TGTGCCAGCAGCGGACAGGGGAACACTGAAGCTTTCTTT.

This sequence joins TRBV7-8 and TRBJ2-7; 8 nucleotides match TRBD2. CDR1 SGHVS and CDR2 FQNEAQ come from the germline V gene. V lost 4 bases and J lost 0; bases outside the gene matches: 8. The CDR3 runs 16 residues. CDR3 nucleotides: TGTGCCAGCAGCTCCGCGTTGGCGGGAGGCTCCTACGAGCAGTACTTC. It specifies CASSSALAGGSYEQYF.

The chain links TRBV10-2 to TRBJ1-5; 9 bases are a match to TRBD1. V was clipped by 3 bases and J by 2 bases; unmatched bases: 8. Germline CDR1 reads WSHSY; CDR2 reads SAAADI. This CDR3 has 17 amino acids. The chain's CDR3 is CASSERQGGGGNQPQHF. In DNA form, the CDR3 reads TGCGCCAGCAGTGAACGACAGGGGGGCGGCGGCAATCAGCCCCAGCATTTT.

The genes are TRBV27 and TRBJ2-1; D is unresolved. Trimming stripped 0 bases from V and 1 base from J, with 10 bases between. CDR1 MNHEY and CDR2 SMNVEV come from the germline V gene (reference sequence). The CDR3 has 16 residues. DNA of the CDR3: TGTGCCAGCAGTTTATCCTTAGGAGAGTCCTACAATGAGCAGTTCTTC. Encoded protein: CASSLSLGESYNEQFF.

The chain is built from TRBV28 and TRBJ2-2, with a possible D match to TRBD2 (6 bases). The CDR3 has 14 amino acids. V was pared by 3 bases and J by 6 bases, with 11 bases between. Germline V gene data show CDR1 as MDHEN and CDR2 as SYDVKM. The CDR3 spells CASSFGGKSGELFF. The CDR3 nucleotides read TGTGCCAGCAGTTTTGGAGGGAAATCCGGGGAGCTGTTTTTT.

This clone was found once. The genes are TRBV30 and TRBJ1-5; D is undetermined. Germline V gene lookup returns CDR1 GTSNPN and CDR2 SVGIG (reference sequence). Trimming took off 2 bases at V and 2 bases at J, with 10 bases between the two ends. This CDR3 contains 14 residues. The CDR3: CAWSLWGGNQPQHF. For the CDR3, the DNA is TGTGCCTGGAGTCTATGGGGAGGCAATCAGCCCCAGCATTTT.

This chain joins TRBV19 and TRBJ2-6; D is uncertain. Trimming pared 6 bases from V and 3 bases from J, leaving 21 bases between. Looked up from germline, CDR1 is LNHDA and CDR2 is SQIVND (reference sequence). CDR3 length equals 18 residues. This CDR3 is CASRSQTNIYLGANVLTF. CDR3 bases: TGTGCCAGTAGGTCACAGACCAACATATACCTTGGGGCCAACGTCCTGACTTTC.

This clone has a single count. This chain links TRBV25-1 with TRBJ2-7; a weak D match, TRBD2 (5 bases). The CDR3 contains 13 residues. Germline V gives CDR1 MGHDK, CDR2 SYGVNS. Trimming removed 3 bases from V and 3 bases from J, with 9 bases in between. The CDR3 region is CASSERVGYEQYF. The DNA of the CDR3 is TGTGCCAGCAGTGAGAGGGTGGGCTACGAGCAGTACTTC.

The genes are TRBV29-1 and TRBJ1-2; tentatively, D is TRBD1 (6 bases). The V gene lost 0 bases and the J gene lost 2 bases, with 10 bases spanning the gap. This CDR3 is built from 14 residues. CDR1 is SQVTM and CDR2 is ANQGSEA in the germline V gene. The CDR3 region has the DNA TGCAGCGTTGAAGAGGGGGCAGGAAACTATGGCTACACCTTC. Amino acids: CSVEEGAGNYGYTF.

This CDR3 reads CAISESIGTSLQETQYF. The CDR3 DNA reads as TGTGCCATCAGTGAGTCGATCGGGACTAGCCTACAAGAGACCCAGTACTTC. The rearrangement uses TRBV10-3 and TRBJ2-5; 9 nucleotides agree with TRBD2. CDR3 length: 17 residues. CDR1 ENHRY and CDR2 SYGVKD come from the germline V gene. Unmatched junction bases numbered 7, after V lost 0 bases and J lost 2 bases.

The chain joins TRBV7-6 to TRBJ1-4; D is uncertain. CDR3 size: 14 residues. V was pared by 5 bases and J by 0 bases, with 7 bases between. CDR1 and CDR2 from the germline V gene are SGHVS and FNYEAQ. In DNA, the CDR3 is TGTGCCAGCAGCCAACACGCAACTAATGAAAAACTGTTTTTT. This sequence encodes CASSQHATNEKLFF.

The genes are TRBV19 and TRBJ2-3, with 7 bases lining up with TRBD1. V shed 7 bases and J 4 bases; nucleotides not matched to a gene: 5. The CDR3 has 13 residues. Germline V gives CDR1 LNHDA, CDR2 SQIVND (reference sequence). CDR3 nucleotide sequence: TGTGCCAGTAAAAGGGGGCCGTCAGATACGCAGTATTTT. Translating it yields CASKRGPSDTQYF.

The chain carries TRBV11-2 and TRBJ2-7, with 8 bases aligning to TRBD1. Per germline, CDR1 SGHAT and CDR2 FQNNGV. The CDR3 has 17 residues. Trimming at V came to 0 bases and at J to 0 bases, leaving 7 bases not matched to a gene. The CDR3 loop is CASSLDFRDRSSYEQYF. The CDR3 DNA follows: TGTGCCAGCAGCTTAGACTTCCGGGACAGGAGCTCCTACGAGCAGTACTTC.

Concerning this clone itself: Within the sample, other DNA sequences also encode this same CDR3. The chain uses TRBV11-3 and TRBJ1-1; a weak D match, TRBD1 (6 bases). In germline, CDR1 is SGHNT, CDR2 YENEEA. The CDR3 has 16 amino acids. With 5 bases removed from V and 3 bases from J, the gap between germline ends came to 19 bases. The CDR3 is CASSADGRGGHTEAFF. The CDR3 DNA reads TGTGCCAGCAGCGCCGACGGGCGGGGGGGGCACACTGAAGCTTTCTTT.

CDR3 region: CASSLVLAANNEQFF. The CDR3, as DNA: TGTGCCAGCAGCTTAGTGCTAGCGGCTAACAATGAGCAGTTCTTC. This sequence joins TRBV5-5 and TRBJ2-1, with TRBD2 matching over 7 bases. The CDR3 runs to 15 residues. The V gene end was trimmed by 2 bases and the J gene end by 5 bases; junction bases not matched to a gene: 7. CDR1 SGHKS and CDR2 YYEKEE come from the germline V gene (reference sequence).

CDR3 nucleotides: TGCGCCAGCAGCTTGCATAGCGGGGGGGAGGGCCCCAATGAGCAGTTCTTC. Its translation: CASSLHSGGEGPNEQFF. The J gene is TRBJ2-1, the V gene TRBV5-1; TRBD2 aligns across 11 bases. After removal of 1 base from V and 6 bases from J, the junction contained 9 bases not matched to a gene. The germline CDR1 and CDR2 sequences are SGHRS and YFSETQ. The CDR3 is made up of 17 amino acids.

The chain is built from TRBV28 and TRBJ2-1; 9 bases are a match to TRBD2. This CDR3 region has 15 residues. The J segment lost 7 bases and the V segment lost 8 bases, leaving 12 bases of the junction unmatched. The germline CDR1 and CDR2 sequences are MDHEN and SYDVKM. CDR3 bases: TGTGCCAGCCAGGGCGGGACTAGCAAGGGGAATGAGCAGTTCTTC. Translating gives CASQGGTSKGNEQFF. The complete variable domain, with remaining parts taken from reference TRBV28 and TRBJ2-1, reads DVKVTQSSRYLVKRTGEKVFLECVQDMDHENMFWYRQDPGLGLRLIYFSYDVKMKEKGDIPEGYSVSREKKERFSLILESASTNQTSMYLCASQGGTSKGNEQFFGPGTRLTVL.

V is TRBV5-1 and J is TRBJ2-7; D not certain. Trimming removed 4 bases from V and 5 bases from J, with 13 bases in between. CDR3 size: 13 residues. From germline, CDR1 is SGHRS and CDR2 YFSETQ. CDR3 sequence reads: CASSLYSMDEQYF. CDR3 nucleotide sequence: TGCGCCAGCAGCCTGTACAGCATGGACGAGCAGTACTTC.

The chain uses TRBV6-1 and TRBJ1-2; no clear D. This CDR3 is built from 10 residues. With 1 base removed from V and 8 bases from J, the gap between germline ends came to 2 bases. CDR1 MNHNS and CDR2 SASEGT come from the germline V gene. Written as DNA, the CDR3 is TGTGCCAGCAGTGAAGTAGGCTACACCTTC. Residues: CASSEVGYTF.

The gene calls are TRBV19 and TRBJ2-1; D gene ambiguous. The ends were cut back, 7 bases at V and 9 bases at J, with 10 bases in the middle. CDR3 length equals 11 residues. Per germline, CDR1 LNHDA and CDR2 SQIVND (reference sequence). CDR3 in amino acids: CASTGLGEQFF. The CDR3 DNA reads TGTGCCAGTACCGGGTTGGGTGAGCAGTTCTTC.

The rearrangement links TRBV28 to TRBJ2-7; TRBD1 is a possible D gene (7 bases). Germline CDR1 MDHEN, CDR2 SYDVKM. Trimming stripped 6 bases from V and 3 bases from J, with 15 bases between. The CDR3 length is 14 residues. As DNA, the CDR3 is TGTGCCAGCAGCCAGGGGGGACTGTACTACGAGCAGTACTTC. Translation gives CASSQGGLYYEQYF.

The chain joins TRBV6-2 or TRBV6-3 to TRBJ2-1; 10 nucleotides match TRBD2. This CDR3 contains 17 residues. Germline V CDR1 and CDR2: MNHEY, SVGEGT. J gave up 2 bases and V 4 bases, and 8 bases lay outside the gene matches. The DNA of the CDR3 is TGTGCCAGCAGTTCTGATAGTAGCGGGAGGCCCTACAATGAGCAGTTCTTC. Residues: CASSSDSSGRPYNEQFF.

The chain joins TRBV19 to TRBJ2-1, with unresolved D. V lost 3 bases to trimming and J lost 5 bases, with 8 bases between them. Germline loops: CDR1 LNHDA, CDR2 SQIVND (reference sequence). This CDR3 spans 13 amino acids. CDR3 nucleotide sequence: TGTGCCAGTAGTATCGGGTTCAACAATGAGCAGTTCTTC. Translating gives CASSIGFNNEQFF.

A remark on this clone: The sample carries other DNA sequences with the same CDR3. The rearrangement links TRBV28 to TRBJ2-7; 7 bases are a match to TRBD1. V shed 3 bases and J 2 bases; nucleotides not matched to a gene: 4. Germline V gene data show CDR1 as MDHEN and CDR2 as SYDVKM. The CDR3 is made up of 14 amino acids. CDR3 sequence (DNA): TGTGCCAGCAGTTTTCCGGGGACAGCCTACGAGCAGTACTTC. It specifies CASSFPGTAYEQYF.